The 32 T cell receptor beta chains presented below share a single source sample, sequenced in a study of cytomegalovirus exposure and HLA in healthy donors. Primers included in the PCR were 60 Vbeta and 13 Jbeta primers. The table came from immunoSEQ multiplex PCR; TCRdb's copy has only in-frame clones and leaves some out. The top ten clones hold around 3% of a sample with approximately 190,000 clones, 75% to 90% of them seen once. The specimen sequenced was PBMCs. The source of these receptors is a woman in her forties or fifties in good health and CMV-seropositive.

This clone was seen a few times. The chain has TRBV4-3 and TRBJ1-2; the D gene is possibly TRBD1 (5 bases). Trimming removed 3 bases at V and 4 bases at J, with 9 bases between. Germline V gene lookup returns CDR1 LGHNA and CDR2 YSLEER. The CDR3 has 13 amino acids. The CDR3 here is CASSQGGVYGYTF. The CDR3 coding sequence is TGCGCCAGCAGCCAGGGGGGAGTCTATGGCTACACCTTC.

The chain joins TRBV6-5 to TRBJ2-2, with D possibly TRBD1 on 6 matching bases. Germline V gene data show CDR1 as MNHEY and CDR2 as SVGAGI. Trimming took off 5 bases at V and 3 bases at J, with 10 bases between the two ends. The CDR3 loop spans 14 amino acids. For the CDR3, the DNA is TGTGCCAGCAGTGAGCCAGGGGACACCGGGGAGCTGTTTTTT. Its translation is CASSEPGDTGELFF.

This clone was recorded only once. The chain employs TRBV7-9 and TRBJ1-2; 9 bases match TRBD1. V lost 3 bases and J lost 3; bases outside the gene matches: 11. The CDR3 is made up of 17 amino acids. Germline values: CDR1 SEHNR, CDR2 FQNEAQ (reference sequence). For the CDR3, the DNA is TGTGCCAGCAGCTTGGGGGCCGTTGGACAGGGGCACTATGGCTACACCTTC. It specifies CASSLGAVGQGHYGYTF.

Turning to this clone: Relative to the germline gene, one junction end is altered; a read error may explain this. This chain uses TRBV4-1 with TRBJ2-5; D is possibly TRBD2 (5 bases). This CDR3 spans 15 amino acids. Germline V lookup: CDR1 MGHRA, CDR2 YSYEKL. CDR3 amino acids: CASSQFAGQDETQYF. The DNA for the CDR3 is TGTGCCAGCAGCCAATTTGCGGGCCAGGACGAGACCCAGTACTTC.

This clone occurred once. This sequence joins TRBV11-2 and TRBJ2-7; 11 nucleotides align to TRBD2. Germline V gene sequence: CDR1 SGHAT, CDR2 FQNNGV. Trimming took 0 bases from V and 2 from J; bases not matched to a gene: 9. The CDR3 loop spans 18 amino acids. The DNA of the CDR3 is TGTGCCAGCAGCTTAGACTCCTCGACTAGCGGGGAGACCTACGAGCAGTACTTC. Translating gives CASSLDSSTSGETYEQYF. The full variable domain, rest sourced from reference TRBV11-2 and TRBJ2-7, is EAGVAQSPRYKIIEKRQSVAFWCNPISGHATLYWYQQILGQGPKLLIQFQNNGVVDDSQLPKDRFSAERLKGVDSTLKIQPAKLEDSAVYLCASSLDSSTSGETYEQYFGPGTRLTVT.

The V and J genes are TRBV5-4 and TRBJ2-2; 11 bases agree with TRBD2. Trimming took 0 bases from V and 5 from J; bases not matched to a gene: 6. The CDR3 covers 17 residues. From germline, CDR1 is SGHNT and CDR2 YYREEE (reference sequence). The CDR3 DNA is TGTGCCAGCAGCTTGGTAGCGGGGGGGCCTAGTACCGGGGAGCTGTTTTTT. This sequence encodes CASSLVAGGPSTGELFF.

V and J are TRBV2 and TRBJ2-5; 9 positions agree with TRBD2. The DNA end lines up better with TRBJ2-7; the J call may be wrong. The V gene's germline CDR1 is SNHLY and CDR2 FYNNEI. This CDR3 has 17 residues. The CDR3 nucleotides read TGTGCCATCGCTAAGCGGCAAAGCTCTAGCGGGGTCAACGAGCAGTACTTC. As protein: CAIAKRQSSSGVNEQYF.

The CDR3 spells CASSLQGAPEAFF. CDR3 DNA sequence: TGTGCCAGCAGCCTACAGGGTGCCCCTGAAGCTTTCTTT. The V and J genes are TRBV14 and TRBJ1-1, with a possible D match to TRBD1 (6 bases). CDR3 size: 13 residues. The V gene lost 4 bases and the J gene lost 6 bases, with 12 bases spanning the gap. Germline assignment: CDR1 SGHDN and CDR2 FVKESK.

The J gene is TRBJ2-5, the V gene TRBV5-4; 8 bases map to TRBD1. Unmatched junction bases numbered 7, after V lost 4 bases and J lost 2 bases. The V gene's germline CDR1 is SGHNT and CDR2 YYREEE (reference sequence). The CDR3 has 15 amino acids. Written as DNA, the CDR3 is TGTGCCAGCAGCCTCTGGACAGGGCAGCAAGAGACCCAGTACTTC. Its protein product is CASSLWTGQQETQYF. Based on the CDR3 plus reference TRBV5-4 and TRBJ2-5, the full variable domain is ETGVTQSPTHLIKTRGQQVTLRCSSQSGHNTVSWYQQALGQGPQFIFQYYREEENGRGNFPPRFSGLQFPNYSSELNVNALELDDSALYLCASSLWTGQQETQYFGPGTRLLVL.

In its sample, this clone was seen once. The chain is built from TRBV27 and TRBJ1-2; 9 positions match TRBD1. Germline-derived CDR1 and CDR2 are MNHEY and SMNVEV (reference sequence). The CDR3 runs 16 residues. With V trimmed by 10 bases and J by 4 bases, 16 bases remained unmatched. CDR3 residues: CATVSPRGTGSYGYTF. The CDR3 DNA reads TGTGCCACCGTCTCACCTCGCGGGACAGGGTCCTATGGCTACACCTTC.

CDR3 protein: CASSLGGQGANTGELFF. CDR3 nucleotides: TGCGCCAGCAGCCTCGGGGGACAGGGGGCTAACACCGGGGAGCTGTTTTTT. The chain recombines TRBV5-1 with TRBJ2-2; 12 bases align to TRBD1. The CDR3 extends over 17 amino acids. Germline CDR1 SGHRS, CDR2 YFSETQ. The J segment lost 2 bases and the V segment lost 4 bases, leaving 6 bases of the junction unmatched.

V gene TRBV5-4 combines with J gene TRBJ2-5, with no clear D. V was trimmed by 4 bases and J by 2 bases, leaving 9 bases between them. CDR1 is SGHNT, CDR2 YYREEE, per germline (reference sequence). This CDR3 comprises 13 residues. CDR3 DNA sequence: TGTGCCAGCAGCCTCAGACTGCAAGAGACCCAGTACTTC. Amino acids: CASSLRLQETQYF.

This sequence joins TRBV7-9 and TRBJ2-7, with 8 bases that match TRBD1. Per the germline V gene, CDR1 is SEHNR and CDR2 is FQNEAQ (reference sequence). The CDR3 consists of 12 residues. With 3 bases clipped from V and 13 bases from J, the junction kept 8 bases outside the gene matches. CDR3 sequence (DNA): TGTGCCAGCAGCTTTTCCACCGGGACAGGTTACTTC. Translation: CASSFSTGTGYF.

This clone was seen only a few times. The chain recombines TRBV6-1 with TRBJ1-3, with D tentatively TRBD1 (5 bases). Germline CDR1 reads MNHNS; CDR2 reads SASEGT. There are 14 residues in the CDR3. V was pared by 7 bases and J by 2 bases, with 12 bases between. DNA of the CDR3: TGTGCCAGCACTGCGGGGCGACCTGGAAACACCATATATTTT. Its translation: CASTAGRPGNTIYF.

This chain's CDR3 is CATSRANTDTQYF. The CDR3 DNA is TGTGCCACCAGCAGAGCCAACACAGATACGCAGTATTTT. The chain joins TRBV15 to TRBJ2-3; no firm D call. The CDR3 totals 13 residues. CDR1 LNHNV and CDR2 YYDKDF come from the germline V gene (reference sequence). V was pared by 1 base and J by 2 bases, with 4 bases between. Using reference TRBV15 and TRBJ2-3 for the parts outside the CDR3, the full variable domain is DAMVIQNPRYQVTQFGKPVTLSCSQTLNHNVMYWYQQKSSQAPKLLFHYYDKDFNNEADTPDNFQSRRPNTSFCFLDIRSPGLGDTAMYLCATSRANTDTQYFGPGTRLTVL.

The rearrangement links TRBV11-2 to TRBJ1-2; the D gene is possibly TRBD1 (5 bases). The V end was cut by 0 bases, the J end by 4 bases, with 9 bases between. The CDR3 is 14 amino acids. CDR1 and CDR2 from the germline V gene are SGHAT and FQNNGV. CDR3 amino acids: CASSLEGRRYGYTF. In DNA, the CDR3 is TGTGCCAGCAGCTTAGAGGGGCGCCGCTATGGCTACACCTTC.

The chain recombines TRBV6-6 with TRBJ1-6; 11 bases align to TRBD1. Per germline, CDR1 MNHNY and CDR2 SVGAGI (reference sequence). The CDR3 runs 14 residues. The trim removed 6 bases at V and 9 bases at J, leaving 4 bases unmatched. The CDR3: CASSPGTGGSPLHF. The CDR3 DNA is TGTGCCAGCAGCCCCGGGACAGGGGGTTCACCCCTCCACTTT.

V and J are TRBV25-1 and TRBJ2-5, with 9 bases identical to TRBD1. Looked up from germline, CDR1 is MGHDK and CDR2 is SYGVNS. The CDR3 is made up of 14 amino acids. Losses at the gene ends were 6 bases for V and 2 bases for J; bases not matched to a gene: 4. The CDR3 DNA sequence: TGTGCCAGCAGCTCGACAGGGGGACAAGAGACCCAGTACTTC. It encodes CASSSTGGQETQYF.

A single count supports this clone. This sequence joins TRBV7-3 and TRBJ2-2; 9 bases are shared with TRBD2. Germline lookup yields CDR1 SGHTA and CDR2 FQGTGA. The CDR3 length is 14 residues. J gave up 1 base and V 10 bases, and 4 bases lay outside the gene matches. The CDR3 sequence is CATRAGGNTGELFF. The DNA for the CDR3 is TGTGCCACCCGAGCGGGGGGGAACACCGGGGAGCTGTTTTTT.

The chain combines TRBV9 with TRBJ2-1, with D possibly matching TRBD1 (6 bases). V lost 0 bases and J lost 0, with 7 bases in between. CDR1 is SGDLS, CDR2 YYNGEE, per germline. The CDR3 sequence is 15 residues long. The CDR3 here is CASSVEDSSYNEQFF. Here the CDR3 DNA reads TGTGCCAGCAGCGTAGAGGACAGCTCCTACAATGAGCAGTTCTTC.

The chain has TRBV29-1 and TRBJ2-1; 8 bases are shared with TRBD1. The CDR3 loop spans 14 amino acids. Germline CDR1 is SQVTM and CDR2 is ANQGSEA. Trimming removed 6 bases from V and 3 bases from J; junction bases left unmatched: 7. CDR3 sequence (DNA): TGCAGCGTGGATACAGGGGGATTCTACAATGAGCAGTTCTTC. Protein product: CSVDTGGFYNEQFF.

The rearrangement joins TRBV5-1 to TRBJ1-1; 7 positions agree with TRBD1. Germline-derived CDR1 and CDR2 are SGHRS and YFSETQ. The ends lost 3 bases at V and 2 bases at J; junction bases unmatched: 4. CDR3 size: 14 residues. The CDR3 DNA follows: TGCGCCAGCAGCTCACAGGGGCTCAACACTGAAGCTTTCTTT. Protein sequence: CASSSQGLNTEAFF.

The genes are TRBV7-2 and TRBJ2-2; D remains unclear. CDR1 is SGHTA and CDR2 is FQGNSA in the germline V gene. Trimming pared 5 bases from V and 3 bases from J, leaving 7 bases between. CDR3 length equals 13 residues. The CDR3 nucleotides are TGTGCCAGCAGCCGAGACTACACCGGGGAGCTGTTTTTT. Translated: CASSRDYTGELFF. Supplemented by reference TRBV7-2 and TRBJ2-2, the full variable domain reads GAGVSQSPSNKVTEKGKDVELRCDPISGHTALYWYRQSLGQGLEFLIYFQGNSAPDKSGLPSDRFSAERTGGSVSTLTIQRTQQEDSAVYLCASSRDYTGELFFGEGSRLTVL.

This clone was counted a single time. The chain joins TRBV2 to TRBJ1-5; tentative D call: TRBD1 (5 bases). Trimming removed 8 bases at V and 2 bases at J, with 13 bases between. This CDR3 is built from 14 residues. The germline CDR1 and CDR2 sequences are SNHLY and FYNNEI. This CDR3 is CASVAGTRNQPQHF. The CDR3 DNA follows: TGTGCCAGCGTTGCGGGGACTCGCAATCAGCCCCAGCATTTT.

This sequence joins TRBV7-9 and TRBJ2-3; D may be TRBD1 (6 bases). V lost 5 bases to trimming and J lost 8 bases, with 23 bases between them. Germline assignment: CDR1 SEHNR and CDR2 FQNEAQ (reference sequence). The CDR3 extends over 16 amino acids. CDR3 sequence (DNA): TGTGCCAGCAGCCCGAACAGGGTTAGCCCTGATGGTACGCAGTATTTT. As protein: CASSPNRVSPDGTQYF.

The rearrangement uses TRBV7-3 and TRBJ1-2; TRBD1 matches 11 bases. V was clipped by 5 bases and J by 7 bases; unmatched bases: 3. The CDR3 consists of 13 residues. The germline gives CDR1 SGHTA, CDR2 FQGTGA. The CDR3 reads CASSAGQGGGYTF. The CDR3 region has the DNA TGTGCCAGCAGCGCGGGACAGGGGGGTGGCTACACCTTC.

This clone was found a few times. J is TRBJ2-3 and V is TRBV15; D remains unclear. This CDR3 is built from 16 residues. Germline V gene sequence: CDR1 LNHNV, CDR2 YYDKDF (reference sequence). V lost 0 bases and J 4 bases, leaving 14 bases between the germline ends. CDR3 sequence reads: CATSRDFSDLADTQYF. The CDR3 region has the DNA TGTGCCACCAGCAGAGATTTCTCGGATCTAGCAGATACGCAGTATTTT.

The rearrangement joins TRBV7-2 to TRBJ2-2; D is ambiguous. Trimming removed 1 base from V and 3 bases from J, with 6 bases in between. Germline CDR1 reads SGHTA; CDR2 reads FQGNSA. This CDR3 comprises 14 residues. The chain's CDR3 is CASSLGGYTGELFF. In nucleotides, the CDR3 is TGTGCCAGCAGCTTAGGAGGTTACACCGGGGAGCTGTTTTTT.

The chain combines TRBV5-4 with TRBJ2-7; 9 nucleotides line up with TRBD1. Germline lookup yields CDR1 SGHNT and CDR2 YYREEE (reference sequence). The junction had 8 bases not matched to a gene; V was cut back by 4 bases and J by 0 bases. The CDR3 contains 16 residues. CDR3 DNA: TGTGCCAGCAGCCAGGACAGGGGAGGAACCTCCTACGAGCAGTACTTC. It codes for CASSQDRGGTSYEQYF.

The count of this clone is one. V is TRBV5-4 and J is TRBJ1-3, with TRBD1 identical over 8 bases. From germline, CDR1 is SGHNT and CDR2 YYREEE (reference sequence). V was clipped by 4 bases and J by 2 bases; unmatched bases: 5. The CDR3 runs to 15 residues. CDR3 in amino acids: CASSIGQGAGNTIYF. Here the CDR3 DNA reads TGTGCCAGCAGCATCGGACAGGGCGCTGGAAACACCATATATTTT.

The chain employs TRBV6-6 and TRBJ1-1; no clear D. Germline-derived CDR1 and CDR2 are MNHNY and SVGAGI (reference sequence). The CDR3 is made up of 12 amino acids. The V end lost 6 bases, the J end lost 6 bases, and 11 bases lay between the germline ends. This CDR3 reads CASSRDSSEAFF. DNA for the CDR3: TGTGCCAGCAGCCGTGACTCGTCTGAAGCTTTCTTT.

This sequence joins TRBV19 and TRBJ1-5; the D is unclear. The V gene lost 3 bases and the J gene lost 5 bases, with 8 bases spanning the gap. This CDR3 has 13 residues. Per germline, CDR1 LNHDA and CDR2 SQIVND (reference sequence). The CDR3 nucleotides are TGTGCCAGTAGTATTAATTCGGATCAGCCCCAGCATTTT. The encoded protein is CASSINSDQPQHF.